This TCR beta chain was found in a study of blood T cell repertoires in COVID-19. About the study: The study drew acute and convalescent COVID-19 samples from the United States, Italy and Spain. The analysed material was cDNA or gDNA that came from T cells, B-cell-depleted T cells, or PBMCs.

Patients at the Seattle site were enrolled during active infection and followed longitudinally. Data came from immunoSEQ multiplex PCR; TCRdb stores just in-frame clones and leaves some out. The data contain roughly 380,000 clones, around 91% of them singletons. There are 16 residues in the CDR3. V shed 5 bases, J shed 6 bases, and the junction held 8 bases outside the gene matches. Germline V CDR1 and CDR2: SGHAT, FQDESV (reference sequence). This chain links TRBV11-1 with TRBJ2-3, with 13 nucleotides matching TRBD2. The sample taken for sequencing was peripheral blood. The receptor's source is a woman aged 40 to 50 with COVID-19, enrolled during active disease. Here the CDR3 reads CASSLALAGGPDTQYF. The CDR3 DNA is TGTGCCAGCAGCCTCGCACTAGCGGGAGGGCCGGATACGCAGTATTTT.